This T cell receptor beta chain was sequenced in a study of blood T cell repertoires in COVID-19. CDR3 size: 16 residues. Germline V gives CDR1 MNHNS, CDR2 SASEGT. Deletions cut 0 bases from V and 3 bases from J, with 13 bases between. The assay was immunoSEQ multiplex PCR, and TCRdb's table has in-frame clones only and misses some. This sample has some 88,000 clones, with over 75% found just once. This sequence was found in a man in his sixties with acute or convalescent COVID-19. Sequencing was carried out using peripheral blood. The chain employs TRBV6-1 and TRBJ2-3; tentative D call: TRBD1 (6 bases). The CDR3 DNA sequence: TGTGCCAGCAGTGAAGCGCAGGGGCAGGGGACAGATACGCAGTATTTT. This sequence encodes CASSEAQGQGTDTQYF.